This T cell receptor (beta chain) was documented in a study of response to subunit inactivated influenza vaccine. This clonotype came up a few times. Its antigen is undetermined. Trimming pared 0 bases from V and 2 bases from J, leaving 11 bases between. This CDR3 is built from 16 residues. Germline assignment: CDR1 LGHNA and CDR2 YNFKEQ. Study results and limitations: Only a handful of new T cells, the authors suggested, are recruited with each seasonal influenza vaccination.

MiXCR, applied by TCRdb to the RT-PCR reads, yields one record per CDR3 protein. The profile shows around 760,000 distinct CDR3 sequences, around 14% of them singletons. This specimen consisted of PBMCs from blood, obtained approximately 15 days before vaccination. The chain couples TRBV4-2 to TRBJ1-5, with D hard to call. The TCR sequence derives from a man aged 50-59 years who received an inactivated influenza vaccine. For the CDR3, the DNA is TGTGCCAGCAGCCAAGATCAGGCAGGTCGCAATCAGCCCCAGCATTTT. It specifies CASSQDQAGRNQPQHF.